Listed below are T cell receptor beta chains from one sample, sequenced in a study of PD-L1 blockade in urothelial cancer. Data came from immunoSEQ multiplex PCR; TCRdb stores just in-frame clones and leaves some out. This sample yields 86,000 or so clones, of which approximately 81% are seen a single time; about 15% belongs to the top ten. Sequenced here: PBMCs, sampled around atezolizumab (anti-PD-L1) treatment. These receptors all come from a man aged 60 to 75 with urothelial cancer. Both conserved end residues are trimmed from each CDR3. Clone size is stated in some rows and not others, as once, few, many or a class when expanded.

v_call: TRBV7-7
j_call: TRBJ2-5
clone_size: NA
cdr3_aa: ASSSSGSWETQY

v_call: TRBV4-1
j_call: TRBJ2-7
clone_size: NA
cdr3_aa: ASSQAGLVYEQY

v_call: TRBV10-3
j_call: TRBJ2-1
clone_size: many
cdr3_aa: AISESTGPANEQF

v_call: TRBV5-1
j_call: TRBJ2-7
clone_size: NA
cdr3_aa: ASSSRPGSEQY

v_call: TRBV19
j_call: TRBJ1-6
clone_size: NA
cdr3_aa: ASSGQINSPLH

v_call: TRBV9
j_call: TRBJ1-1
clone_size: NA
cdr3_aa: ASSVVVGAEAF

v_call: TRBV7-7
j_call: TRBJ2-5
clone_size: NA
cdr3_aa: ASSLDRQETQY

v_call: TRBV25-1
j_call: TRBJ2-1
clone_size: NA
cdr3_aa: ASSDQLRALYNEQF

v_call: TRBV7-2
j_call: TRBJ2-7
clone_size: once
cdr3_aa: ASSRAAGTGLYEQY

v_call: TRBV5-4
j_call: TRBJ2-7
clone_size: NA
cdr3_aa: ASSLAGLSSYEQY

v_call: TRBV9
j_call: TRBJ1-1
clone_size: NA
cdr3_aa: ASSPRGGQLQGTEAF

v_call: TRBV7-9
j_call: TRBJ2-7
clone_size: NA
cdr3_aa: ASTKRSLTYEQY

v_call: TRBV6-4
j_call: TRBJ2-7
clone_size: NA
cdr3_aa: ASVGLRESSYEQY

v_call: TRBV5-1
j_call: TRBJ2-5
clone_size: few
cdr3_aa: ASSAPQGEETQY

v_call: TRBV30
j_call: TRBJ1-3
clone_size: NA
cdr3_aa: AWRAGTTFSGNTIY